The 15 T cell receptor beta chains in this list originate from one sample, sequenced in a study of cytomegalovirus exposure and HLA in healthy donors. PCR primers comprised 60 Vbeta and 13 Jbeta primers. Generated by immunoSEQ multiplex PCR, the TCRdb table keeps only in-frame clones and is missing some. The sample carries over 75,000 clones, about 67% recorded once. The source material was PBMCs. The receptors shown here come from a man aged 25 to 40 in good health and CMV-seronegative.

The rearrangement uses TRBV30 and TRBJ1-6, with TRBD1 matching over 9 bases. CDR1 is GTSNPN and CDR2 is SVGIG in the germline V gene (reference sequence). Trimming at V came to 4 bases and at J to 10 bases, leaving 5 bases not matched to a gene. CDR3 size: 13 residues. The chain's CDR3 is CAWTGTGHSPLHF. The CDR3 nucleotides are TGTGCCTGGACCGGGACAGGGCACTCACCCCTCCACTTT.

The chain recombines TRBV4-2 with TRBJ1-3; D unclear. V lost 0 bases and J lost 0, with 12 bases in between. Per germline, CDR1 LGHNA and CDR2 YNFKEQ. This CDR3 spans 17 amino acids. The CDR3 here is CASSQEGSRSSGNTIYF. DNA of the CDR3: TGTGCCAGCAGCCAAGAAGGATCCCGGAGCTCTGGAAACACCATATATTTT.

The J gene is TRBJ2-1, the V gene TRBV6-1; 15 bases are shared with TRBD2. After removal of 6 bases from V and 6 bases from J, the junction contained 0 bases not matched to a gene. The CDR3 consists of 14 residues. The germline gives CDR1 MNHNS, CDR2 SASEGT. CDR3 in amino acids: CASRGLAGGNEQFF. In DNA form, the CDR3 reads TGTGCCAGCAGGGGACTAGCGGGGGGCAATGAGCAGTTCTTC.

This chain uses TRBV7-2 with TRBJ1-3, with 9 bases aligning to TRBD1. The CDR3 loop spans 15 amino acids. Trimming took 5 bases from V and 8 from J; bases not matched to a gene: 10. CDR1 and CDR2 from the germline V gene are SGHTA and FQGNSA. CDR3 coding DNA: TGTGCCAGCAGCACGGCCCCGGGACAGGGCCACACCATATATTTT. It yields the protein CASSTAPGQGHTIYF.

Only one count was recorded for this clone. This chain connects TRBV7-6 to TRBJ2-5; 7 positions match TRBD1. This CDR3 has 14 residues. The junction had 7 bases not matched to a gene; V was cut back by 5 bases and J by 4 bases. The V gene's germline CDR1 is SGHVS and CDR2 FNYEAQ. The CDR3 DNA reads TGTGCCAGCAGCCGGGGACAGATGGTAGAGACCCAGTACTTC. This encodes CASSRGQMVETQYF. The whole variable domain, filled in from reference TRBV7-6 and TRBJ2-5, reads GAGVSQSPRYKVTKRGQDVALRCDPISGHVSLYWYRQALGQGPEFLTYFNYEAQQDKSGLPNDRFSAERPEGSISTLTIQRTEQRDSAMYRCASSRGQMVETQYFGPGTRLLVL.

This clone has just a few counts. This chain links TRBV19 with TRBJ2-2; 7 nucleotides agree with TRBD2. The CDR3 has 15 amino acids. V gave up 1 base and J gave up 8 bases; unmatched junction bases: 7. Germline loops: CDR1 LNHDA, CDR2 SQIVND (reference sequence). CDR3 DNA sequence: TGTGCCAGTAGTATAGGGGGGGGTCTACCTGGGGAGCTGTTTTTT. This translates into CASSIGGGLPGELFF.

The chain carries TRBV7-2 and TRBJ1-2; 7 nucleotides line up with TRBD1. Germline V gene lookup returns CDR1 SGHTA and CDR2 FQGNSA. V shed 1 base and J 6 bases; nucleotides not matched to a gene: 14. This CDR3 is 17 amino acids long. The CDR3 DNA reads TGTGCCAGCAGCTTAGTGGTTTTGCGTGGCCAGGGGGATGGCTACACCTTC. It codes for CASSLVVLRGQGDGYTF.

The V call is TRBV7-7, the J call TRBJ2-1; the match to TRBD1 covers 8 bases. J lost 2 bases, V lost 6 bases, and 6 bases had no gene match. This CDR3 comprises 15 residues. Per the germline V gene, CDR1 is SSHAT and CDR2 is FNYEAQ (reference sequence). CDR3 loop: CASSFGQGAYNEQFF. The CDR3 bases are TGTGCCAGCAGTTTCGGACAGGGAGCCTACAATGAGCAGTTCTTC.

This chain connects TRBV11-3 to TRBJ2-3; the D gene is possibly TRBD2 (5 bases). With 0 bases removed from V and 6 bases from J, the gap between germline ends came to 13 bases. The germline CDR1 and CDR2 sequences are SGHNT and YENEEA. The CDR3 runs 15 residues. The CDR3 DNA reads TGTGCCAGCAGCTTAGATCTTAGCCCTAGCGATACGCAGTATTTT. Translated, it gives CASSLDLSPSDTQYF. Full variable domain (remainder filled in from reference TRBV11-3 and TRBJ2-3): EAGVVQSPRYKIIEKKQPVAFWCNPISGHNTLYWYLQNLGQGPELLIRYENEEAVDDSQLPKDRFSAERLKGVDSTLKIQPAELGDSAVYLCASSLDLSPSDTQYFGPGTRLTVL.

V and J are TRBV6-5 and TRBJ2-5; TRBD1 agrees at 8 bases. In germline, CDR1 is MNHEY, CDR2 SVGAGI. Unmatched junction bases numbered 8, after V lost 6 bases and J lost 5 bases. CDR3 length: 14 residues. In DNA, the CDR3 is TGTGCCAGCAGGCCAGGGGGCCGGGAGGAGACCCAGTACTTC. This encodes CASRPGGREETQYF.

DNA for the CDR3: TGTGCCAGCAGCTCAAGGGGGGGAGAAAAACTGTTTTTT. Its translation: CASSSRGGEKLFF. The chain is built from TRBV11-2 and TRBJ1-4; D perhaps matches TRBD1 (6 bases). V shed 4 bases and J shed 8 bases, with 11 bases lying between them. CDR3 size: 13 residues. Germline V gene data show CDR1 as SGHAT and CDR2 as FQNNGV.

The V and J genes are TRBV6-1 and TRBJ1-3; TRBD1 matches 7 bases. J was trimmed by 0 bases and V by 4 bases; bases with no gene match: 6. Looked up from germline, CDR1 is MNHNS and CDR2 is SASEGT. The CDR3 consists of 16 residues. The CDR3 protein is CASSGTGAPSGNTIYF. CDR3 DNA sequence: TGTGCCAGCAGTGGTACAGGGGCCCCCTCTGGAAACACCATATATTTT.

This chain joins TRBV4-1 and TRBJ1-5; 7 nucleotides align to TRBD1. The trim removed 4 bases at V and 6 bases at J, leaving 9 bases unmatched. The germline gives CDR1 MGHRA, CDR2 YSYEKL. This CDR3 has 15 residues. The CDR3 sequence: CASSRGEGGGQPQHF. CDR3 in DNA: TGCGCCAGCAGCCGAGGGGAAGGGGGCGGTCAGCCCCAGCATTTT.

The chain is built from TRBV15 and TRBJ2-1; possible D gene TRBD2, 5 bases. CDR1 and CDR2 (germline): LNHNV, YYDKDF (reference sequence). This CDR3 is built from 13 residues. The germline V and J ends were trimmed by 5 bases and 9 bases, with 14 bases remaining between them. CDR3 DNA sequence: TGTGCCACCAGCCCCGAGGACTGGACTGAGCAGTTCTTC. Translation gives CATSPEDWTEQFF.

The chain has TRBV6-5 and TRBJ2-2, with 9 bases lining up with TRBD1. This CDR3 is built from 15 residues. Germline CDR1 reads MNHEY; CDR2 reads SVGAGI. J lost 4 bases, V lost 6 bases, and 6 bases had no gene match. CDR3 sequence (DNA): TGTGCCAGCAGCCCCACGACAGGGGGCACCGGGGAGCTGTTTTTT. This gives the protein CASSPTTGGTGELFF.